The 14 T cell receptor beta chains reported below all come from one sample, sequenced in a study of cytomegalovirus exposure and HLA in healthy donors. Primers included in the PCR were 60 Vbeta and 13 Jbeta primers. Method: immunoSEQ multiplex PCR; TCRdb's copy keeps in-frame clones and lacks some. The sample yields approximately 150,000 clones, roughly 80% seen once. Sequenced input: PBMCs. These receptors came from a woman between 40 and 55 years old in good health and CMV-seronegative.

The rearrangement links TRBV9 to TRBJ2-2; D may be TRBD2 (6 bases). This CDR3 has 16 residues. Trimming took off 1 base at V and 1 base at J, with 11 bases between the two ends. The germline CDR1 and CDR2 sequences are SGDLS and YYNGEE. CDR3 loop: CASSVRRGLNTGELFF. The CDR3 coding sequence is TGTGCCAGCAGCGTACGGAGGGGCTTGAACACCGGGGAGCTGTTTTTT.

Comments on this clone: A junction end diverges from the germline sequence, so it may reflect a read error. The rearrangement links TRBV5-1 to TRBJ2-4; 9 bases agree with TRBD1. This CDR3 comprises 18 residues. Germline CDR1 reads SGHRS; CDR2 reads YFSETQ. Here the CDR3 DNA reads TGCGCCAGCAGCGGGGGGCTTACAGGGGGCTTCCCCCTAAACAGTCAGTACTTC. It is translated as CASSGGLTGGFPLNSQYF.

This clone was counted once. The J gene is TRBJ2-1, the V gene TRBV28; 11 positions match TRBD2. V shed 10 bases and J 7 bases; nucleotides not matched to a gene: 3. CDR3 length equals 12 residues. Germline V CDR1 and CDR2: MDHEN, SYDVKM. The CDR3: CATRLAGNEQFF. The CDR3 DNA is TGTGCCACCCGACTAGCGGGGAATGAGCAGTTCTTC. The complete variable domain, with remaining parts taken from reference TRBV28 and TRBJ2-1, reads DVKVTQSSRYLVKRTGEKVFLECVQDMDHENMFWYRQDPGLGLRLIYFSYDVKMKEKGDIPEGYSVSREKKERFSLILESASTNQTSMYLCATRLAGNEQFFGPGTRLTVL.

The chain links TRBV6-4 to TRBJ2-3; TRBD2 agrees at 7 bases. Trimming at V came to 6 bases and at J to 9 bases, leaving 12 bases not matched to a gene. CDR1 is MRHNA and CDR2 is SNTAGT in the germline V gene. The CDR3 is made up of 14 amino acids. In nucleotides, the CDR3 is TGTGCCAGCAGCGATCTGCGGGAGCCGTTGACGCAGTATTTT. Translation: CASSDLREPLTQYF.

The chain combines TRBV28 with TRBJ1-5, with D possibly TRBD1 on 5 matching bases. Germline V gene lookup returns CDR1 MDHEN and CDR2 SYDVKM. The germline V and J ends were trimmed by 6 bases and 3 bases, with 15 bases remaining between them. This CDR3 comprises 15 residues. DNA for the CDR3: TGTGCCAGCAGCTCTCCTGACAGCTACAATCAGCCCCAGCATTTT. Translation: CASSSPDSYNQPQHF.

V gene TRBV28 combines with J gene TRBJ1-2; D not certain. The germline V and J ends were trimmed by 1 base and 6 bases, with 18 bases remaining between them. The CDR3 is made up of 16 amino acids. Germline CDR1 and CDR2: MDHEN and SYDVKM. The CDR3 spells CASSLFPHLSGDGYTF. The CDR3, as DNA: TGTGCCAGCAGTTTATTCCCTCATTTGAGCGGGGATGGCTACACCTTC.

The CDR3 reads CASSQGDRGLETQYF. Written as DNA, the CDR3 is TGCGCCAGCAGTCAAGGCGACAGGGGGCTAGAGACCCAGTACTTC. The J gene is TRBJ2-5, the V gene TRBV23-1; 10 bases are a match to TRBD1. TRBV23-1 is given ORF status, its function remaining uncertain. The CDR3 consists of 15 residues. V shed 2 bases, J shed 4 bases, and the junction held 4 bases outside the gene matches.

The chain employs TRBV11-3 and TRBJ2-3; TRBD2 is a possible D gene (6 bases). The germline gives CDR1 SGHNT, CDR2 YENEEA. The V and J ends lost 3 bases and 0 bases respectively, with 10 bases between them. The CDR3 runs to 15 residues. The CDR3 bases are TGTGCCAGCAGCTTCTGGGGGGAAAGCACAGATACGCAGTATTTT. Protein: CASSFWGESTDTQYF.

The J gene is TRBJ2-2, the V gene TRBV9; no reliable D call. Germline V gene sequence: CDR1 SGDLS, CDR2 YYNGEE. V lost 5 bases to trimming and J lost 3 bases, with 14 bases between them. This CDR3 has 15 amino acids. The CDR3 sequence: CASSASLSDTGELFF. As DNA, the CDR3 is TGTGCCAGCAGTGCTAGTTTGTCGGACACCGGGGAGCTGTTTTTT.

As DNA, the CDR3 is TGCGCCAGCAGCTTCCGACAGATCACAGATACGCAGTATTTT. The encoded protein is CASSFRQITDTQYF. The chain uses TRBV5-1 and TRBJ2-3; D may be TRBD1 (5 bases). V was pared by 2 bases and J by 2 bases, with 9 bases between. Per the germline V gene, CDR1 is SGHRS and CDR2 is YFSETQ. The CDR3 consists of 14 residues.

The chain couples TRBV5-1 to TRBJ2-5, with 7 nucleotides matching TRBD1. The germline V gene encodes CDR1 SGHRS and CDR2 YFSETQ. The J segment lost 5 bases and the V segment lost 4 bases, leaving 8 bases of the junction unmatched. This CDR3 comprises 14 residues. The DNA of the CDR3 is TGCGCCAGCAGCCCGAGACAGGGATGGGAGACCCAGTACTTC. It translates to CASSPRQGWETQYF.

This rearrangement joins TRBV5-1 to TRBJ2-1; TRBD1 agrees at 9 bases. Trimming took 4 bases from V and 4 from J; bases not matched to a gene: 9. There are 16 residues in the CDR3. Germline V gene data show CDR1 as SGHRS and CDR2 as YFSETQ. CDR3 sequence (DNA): TGCGCCAGCAGCCGCTCCTCCGGGACAGGGTACAATGAGCAGTTCTTC. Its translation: CASSRSSGTGYNEQFF.

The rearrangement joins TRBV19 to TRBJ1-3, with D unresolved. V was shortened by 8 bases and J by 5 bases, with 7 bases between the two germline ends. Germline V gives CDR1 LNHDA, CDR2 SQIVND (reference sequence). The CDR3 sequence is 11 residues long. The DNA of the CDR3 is TGTGCCAGTGGGAGTAGAAACACCATATATTTT. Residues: CASGSRNTIYF.

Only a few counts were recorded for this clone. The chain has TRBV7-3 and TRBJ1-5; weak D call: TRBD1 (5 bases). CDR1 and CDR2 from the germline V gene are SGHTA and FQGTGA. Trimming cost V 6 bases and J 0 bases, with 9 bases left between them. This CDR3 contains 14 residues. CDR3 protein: CASRSDSSNQPQHF. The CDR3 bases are TGTGCCAGCAGGAGTGACAGTAGCAATCAGCCCCAGCATTTT. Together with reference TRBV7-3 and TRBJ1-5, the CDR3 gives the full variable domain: GAGVSQTPSNKVTEKGKYVELRCDPISGHTALYWYRQSLGQGPEFLIYFQGTGAADDSGLPNDRFFAVRPEGSVSTLKIQRTERGDSAVYLCASRSDSSNQPQHFGDGTRLSIL.